The T cell receptor (beta chain) described here comes from a study of T cells after yellow fever vaccination. Background on the study: Researchers used SMART-Seq v4 Ultra Low Input to prepare fractions that had low cell numbers. Study findings and constraints: Though it reached lower strength, the secondary response hit its peak faster, day 5 versus 15. Clonotypes appearing in both CD4 and CD8 compartments existed, and their share was small.

Germline assignment: CDR1 SGHTA and CDR2 FQGNSA. This CDR3 spans 15 amino acids. V dropped 3 bases and J dropped 4 bases, with 16 bases sitting between them. This clonotype was observed at least ten times. As yet, its antigen is unknown. Template switching with 5'RACE generated the TCR cDNA and added a universal primer site and UMIs. In TCRdb, the 5' RACE reads were re-called with MiXCR into one record per CDR3 protein. The table records about 160,000 distinct CDR3 sequences, about 7% of them present only once. This chain connects TRBV7-2 to TRBJ2-7, with D perhaps given as TRBD1 or TRBD2 (5 bases each). The specimen comprised CD4+ T cells sorted from PBMCs, sampled around 5 days after the first yellow fever vaccination. This TCR was recovered from a young man who received the YFV17D yellow fever vaccine. As DNA, the CDR3 is TGTGCCAGCAGCTTTTCCGGGACGAACCCTTACGAGCAGTACTTC. Translating gives CASSFSGTNPYEQYF. The variable domain in full, with the rest retrieved from reference TRBV7-2 and TRBJ2-7, is GAGVSQSPSNKVTEKGKDVELRCDPISGHTALYWYRQSLGQGLEFLIYFQGNSAPDKSGLPSDRFSAERTGGSVSTLTIQRTQQEDSAVYLCASSFSGTNPYEQYFGPGTRLTVT.